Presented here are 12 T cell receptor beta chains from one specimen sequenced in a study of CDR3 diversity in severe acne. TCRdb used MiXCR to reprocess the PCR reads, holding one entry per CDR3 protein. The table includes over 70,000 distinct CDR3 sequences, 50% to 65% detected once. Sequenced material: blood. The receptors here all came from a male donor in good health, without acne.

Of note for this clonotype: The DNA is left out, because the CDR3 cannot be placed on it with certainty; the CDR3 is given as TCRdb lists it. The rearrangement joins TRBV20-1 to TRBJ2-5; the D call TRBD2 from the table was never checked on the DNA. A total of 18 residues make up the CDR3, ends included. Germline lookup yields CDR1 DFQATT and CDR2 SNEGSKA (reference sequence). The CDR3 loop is CSARGTIGYTFGSGTQYF.

The CDR3: CSVAGITNTGELFF. DNA for the CDR3: TGCAGCGTGGCCGGGATCACGAACACCGGGGAGCTGTTTTTT. The rearrangement joins TRBV29-1 to TRBJ2-2; weak D call: TRBD2 (5 bases). V was pared by 6 bases and J by 0 bases, with 11 bases between. CDR1 and CDR2 (germline): SQVTM, ANQGSEA. There are 14 residues in the CDR3.

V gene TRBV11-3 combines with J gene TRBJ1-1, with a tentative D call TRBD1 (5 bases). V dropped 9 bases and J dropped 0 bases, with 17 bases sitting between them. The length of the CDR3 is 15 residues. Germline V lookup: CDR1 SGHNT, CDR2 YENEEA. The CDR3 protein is CASSSRGGMNTEAFF. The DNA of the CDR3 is TGTGCCAGTAGTTCGCGGGGGGGGATGAACACTGAAGCTTTCTTT.

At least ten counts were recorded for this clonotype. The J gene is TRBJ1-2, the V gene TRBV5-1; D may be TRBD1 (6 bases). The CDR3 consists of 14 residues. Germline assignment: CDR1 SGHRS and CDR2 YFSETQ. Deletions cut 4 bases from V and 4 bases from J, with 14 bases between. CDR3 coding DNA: TGCGCCAGCAGCGCGACAGGAGACTCCTATGGCTACACCTTC. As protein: CASSATGDSYGYTF. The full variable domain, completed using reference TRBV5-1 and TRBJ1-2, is KAGVTQTPRYLIKTRGQQVTLSCSPISGHRSVSWYQQTPGQGLQFLFEYFSETQRNKGNFPGRFSGRQFSNSRSEMNVSTLELGDSALYLCASSATGDSYGYTFGSGTRLTVV.

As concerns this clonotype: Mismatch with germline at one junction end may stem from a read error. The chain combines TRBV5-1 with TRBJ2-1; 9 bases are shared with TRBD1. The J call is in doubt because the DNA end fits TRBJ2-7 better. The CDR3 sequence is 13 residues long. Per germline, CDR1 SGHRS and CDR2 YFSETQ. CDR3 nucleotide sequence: TGTGCTAGCAGCCCGGACAGGGGAAATGAGCAGTACTTC. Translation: CASSPDRGNEQYF.

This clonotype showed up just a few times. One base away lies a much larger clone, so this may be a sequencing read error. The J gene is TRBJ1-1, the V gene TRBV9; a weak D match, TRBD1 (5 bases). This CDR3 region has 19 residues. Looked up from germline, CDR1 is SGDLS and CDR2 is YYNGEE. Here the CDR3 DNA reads TGTGCCGGCAGCGTAGAGGGAGGAGGGGTCCCGCTAATGAACACTGAAGCTTTCTTT. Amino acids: CAGSVEGGGVPLMNTEAFF.

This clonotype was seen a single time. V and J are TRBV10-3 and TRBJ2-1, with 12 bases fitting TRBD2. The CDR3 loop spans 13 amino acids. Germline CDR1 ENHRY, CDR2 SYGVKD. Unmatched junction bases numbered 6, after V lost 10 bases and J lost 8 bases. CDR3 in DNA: TGTGCCACCCTGACTAGCGGGAGCGATGAGCAGTTCTTC. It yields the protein CATLTSGSDEQFF.

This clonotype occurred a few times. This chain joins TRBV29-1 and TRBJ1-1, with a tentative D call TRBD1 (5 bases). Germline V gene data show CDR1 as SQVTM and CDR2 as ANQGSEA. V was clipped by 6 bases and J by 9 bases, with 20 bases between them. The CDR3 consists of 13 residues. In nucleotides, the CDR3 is TGCAGCGTAATCAGACCCAGGGAAGAGAAAGCTTTCTTT. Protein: CSVIRPREEKAFF.

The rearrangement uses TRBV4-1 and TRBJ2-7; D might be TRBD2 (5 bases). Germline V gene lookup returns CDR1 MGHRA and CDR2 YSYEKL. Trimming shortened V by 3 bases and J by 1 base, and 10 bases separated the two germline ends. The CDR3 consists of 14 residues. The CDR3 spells CASSQDLGSYEQYF. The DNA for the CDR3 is TGCGCCAGCAGCCAGGACTTAGGTTCCTACGAGCAGTACTTC.

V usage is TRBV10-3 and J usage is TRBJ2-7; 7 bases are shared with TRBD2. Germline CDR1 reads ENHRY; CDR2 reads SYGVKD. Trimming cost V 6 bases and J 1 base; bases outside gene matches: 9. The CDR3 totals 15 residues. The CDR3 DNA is TGTGCCATCAGGGGGACTCCCGGGGGGTCCTACGAGCAGTACTTC. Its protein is CAIRGTPGGSYEQYF.

CDR3 in amino acids: CATSDPGKGRKAFF. CDR3 DNA sequence: TGTGCCACCAGTGATCCCGGGAAGGGGCGCAAAGCTTTCTTT. The chain combines TRBV24-1 with TRBJ1-1; D may be TRBD1 (5 bases). The CDR3 runs to 14 residues. The germline V gene has CDR1 KGHDR and CDR2 SFDVKD. Trimming shortened V by 3 bases and J by 9 bases, and 16 bases separated the two germline ends.

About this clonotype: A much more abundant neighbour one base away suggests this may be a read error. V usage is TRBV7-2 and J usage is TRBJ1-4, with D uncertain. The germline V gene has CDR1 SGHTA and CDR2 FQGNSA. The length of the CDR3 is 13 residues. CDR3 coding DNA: TGTGCCGGCAGCTTCCGGGGTGAAGAAAAACTGTTTTTT. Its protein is CAGSFRGEEKLFF. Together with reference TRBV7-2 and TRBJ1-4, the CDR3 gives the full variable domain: GAGVSQSPSNKVTEKGKDVELRCDPISGHTALYWYRQSLGQGLEFLIYFQGNSAPDKSGLPSDRFSAERTGGSVSTLTIQRTQQEDSAVYLCAGSFRGEEKLFFGSGTQLSVL.